This T cell receptor beta chain was sequenced during a study of blood T cell repertoires in COVID-19. On the study more broadly: Samples representing acute and convalescent COVID-19 were sourced from the United States, Italy and Spain. The cDNA or gDNA used as material had been derived from T cells, B-cell-depleted T cells, or PBMCs.

The repertoire was sequenced with immunoSEQ multiplex PCR; TCRdb's copy has only in-frame clones and lacks some. The table records under 200,000 clones, more than 65% of them present only once. V was clipped by 2 bases and J by 4 bases; unmatched bases: 0. CDR1 is SGHTA and CDR2 is FQGTGA in the germline V gene. This CDR3 spans 14 amino acids. This chain links TRBV7-3 with TRBJ2-2; 8 bases line up with TRBD1. Sequenced: peripheral blood. The TCR was taken from a man aged 70 or older with active or convalescent COVID-19. The CDR3 reads CASSLGTGTGELFF. The CDR3 nucleotides read TGTGCCAGCAGCTTAGGGACAGGCACCGGGGAGCTGTTTTTT.